One sample yielded the 30 T cell receptor beta chains listed below, sequenced in a study of shared clonotypes between healthy human individuals. The method was immunoSEQ multiplex PCR; TCRdb's version includes in-frame clones alone and lacks a portion of them. Here the sample spans about 2 million clones, approximately 95% being singletons. The source material was naive CD4+ T cells sorted from blood. Indicated subset: CD45RA+ positively selected. The receptors derive from a young man in good health.

The rearrangement joins TRBV6-4 to TRBJ2-7; D might be TRBD1 or TRBD2, each matching 5 bases. Deletions cut 2 bases from V and 3 bases from J, with 11 bases between. CDR1 and CDR2 (germline): MRHNA, SNTAGT. CDR3 length equals 14 residues. CDR3 coding DNA: TGTGCCAGCAGTGACCGGGACGGATTCTACGAGCAGTACTTC. It translates to CASSDRDGFYEQYF.

The chain has TRBV4-1 and TRBJ1-2; a weak D match, TRBD1 (5 bases). This CDR3 spans 18 amino acids. From germline, CDR1 is MGHRA and CDR2 YSYEKL. V was shortened by 2 bases and J by 4 bases, with 23 bases between the two germline ends. The CDR3 is CASSQRGTGLIPLYGYTF. In nucleotides, the CDR3 is TGCGCCAGCAGCCAAAGGGGAACAGGTCTCATCCCCCTCTATGGCTACACCTTC.

This clone was seen once. The V and J genes are TRBV28 and TRBJ2-5; D may be TRBD1 (7 bases). The CDR3 extends over 14 amino acids. Germline assignment: CDR1 MDHEN and CDR2 SYDVKM. The DNA of the CDR3 is TGTGTTTCAAACCAGGGGGGCCTCCAAGAGACCCAGTACTTC. It specifies CVSNQGGLQETQYF.

The chain couples TRBV19 to TRBJ1-1, with 8 bases lining up with TRBD1. Germline assignment: CDR1 LNHDA and CDR2 SQIVND (reference sequence). This CDR3 spans 14 amino acids. J gave up 1 base and V 6 bases, and 4 bases lay outside the gene matches. In DNA, the CDR3 is TGTGCCAGTAGGAAAGGACAGGGGAACACTGAAGCTTTCTTT. It codes for CASRKGQGNTEAFF.

The J gene is TRBJ2-2, the V gene TRBV7-3; D possibly corresponds to TRBD1 (5 bases). The CDR3 spans 15 residues. Germline CDR1 is SGHTA and CDR2 is FQGTGA. Trimming stripped 3 bases from V and 4 bases from J, with 12 bases between. CDR3 nucleotides: TGTGCCAGCAGCTTCATCAGGGTTCCCACCGGGGAGCTGTTTTTT. Its protein product is CASSFIRVPTGELFF.

This clone has just one count. The genes are TRBV11-2 and TRBJ2-1; no definite D call. The CDR3 length is 14 residues. In germline, CDR1 is SGHAT, CDR2 FQNNGV. The germline V and J ends were trimmed by 7 bases and 1 base, with 11 bases remaining between them. CDR3 sequence: CASNSRLSYNEQFF. CDR3 nucleotide sequence: TGTGCCAGCAATAGTCGGCTATCCTACAATGAGCAGTTCTTC.

The chain joins TRBV18 to TRBJ2-1; D gene ambiguous. Germline V CDR1 and CDR2: KGHSH, LQKENI. Trimming removed 2 bases from V and 8 bases from J, with 7 bases in between. CDR3 length: 12 residues. The CDR3 nucleotides read TGTGCCAGCTCACCAATCGGCGATGAGCAGTTCTTC. Protein product: CASSPIGDEQFF.

The rearrangement links TRBV29-1 to TRBJ2-5; possible D gene TRBD1, 6 bases. Germline V CDR1 and CDR2: SQVTM, ANQGSEA. V was trimmed by 8 bases and J by 5 bases, leaving 15 bases between them. The CDR3 consists of 12 residues. The CDR3: CSCTTGKETQYF. The CDR3 DNA sequence: TGCAGCTGCACAACAGGGAAGGAGACCCAGTACTTC. The whole variable domain, remainder taken from reference TRBV29-1 and TRBJ2-5, is SAVISQKPSRDICQRGTSLTIQCQVDSQVTMMFWYRQQPGQSLTLIATANQGSEATYESGFVIDKFPISRPNLTFSTLTVSNMSPEDSSIYLCSCTTGKETQYFGPGTRLLVL.

V is TRBV2 and J is TRBJ2-3, with TRBD1 as a possible D gene (6 bases). In germline, CDR1 is SNHLY, CDR2 FYNNEI. V was clipped by 6 bases and J by 2 bases, with 9 bases between them. CDR3 length equals 13 residues. The CDR3 DNA reads as TGTGCCAGCAGCCGACAGGTCACAGATACGCAGTATTTT. Its protein product is CASSRQVTDTQYF.

The rearrangement uses TRBV7-2 and TRBJ1-4, with D perhaps TRBD1 (5 bases). The germline V gene has CDR1 SGHTA and CDR2 FQGNSA. This CDR3 comprises 16 residues. Trimming pared 0 bases from V and 8 bases from J, leaving 16 bases between. This CDR3 reads CASSLALELRGEKLFF. The DNA of the CDR3 is TGTGCCAGCAGCTTAGCCCTAGAACTACGGGGGGAAAAACTGTTTTTT. The complete variable domain, with remaining parts taken from reference TRBV7-2 and TRBJ1-4, reads GAGVSQSPSNKVTEKGKDVELRCDPISGHTALYWYRQSLGQGLEFLIYFQGNSAPDKSGLPSDRFSAERTGGSVSTLTIQRTQQEDSAVYLCASSLALELRGEKLFFGSGTQLSVL.

V is TRBV27 and J is TRBJ2-7, with 10 bases lining up with TRBD1. Trimming cost V 4 bases and J 2 bases; bases outside gene matches: 2. Germline lookup yields CDR1 MNHEY and CDR2 SMNVEV (reference sequence). The CDR3 contains 14 residues. The CDR3 DNA sequence: TGTGCCAGCAGTTACGGGACAGGGGCCTACGAGCAGTACTTC. As protein: CASSYGTGAYEQYF.

The chain couples TRBV28 to TRBJ1-5; tentatively, D is TRBD1 (5 bases). Germline-derived CDR1 and CDR2 are MDHEN and SYDVKM. Trimming left V 8 bases short and J 6 bases short, with 32 bases between. The CDR3 spans 19 residues. The CDR3, as DNA: TGTGCCAGCCCGTTTCAGGGTAATAGTTACGCCGATGGGGGTCAGCCCCAGCATTTT. Protein product: CASPFQGNSYADGGQPQHF. The variable domain in full, with the rest retrieved from reference TRBV28 and TRBJ1-5, is DVKVTQSSRYLVKRTGEKVFLECVQDMDHENMFWYRQDPGLGLRLIYFSYDVKMKEKGDIPEGYSVSREKKERFSLILESASTNQTSMYLCASPFQGNSYADGGQPQHFGDGTRLSIL.

The chain uses TRBV5-8 and TRBJ1-2; TRBD1 matches at 9 bases. Germline loops: CDR1 SGHTS, CDR2 YDEGEE. The CDR3 is 14 amino acids. V trimming: 2 bases; J trimming: 4 bases; junction bases outside the gene matches: 3. This CDR3 reads CASSFGQGSYGYTF. Here the CDR3 DNA reads TGTGCCAGCAGCTTCGGACAGGGGAGCTATGGCTACACCTTC.

The chain employs TRBV28 and TRBJ1-2; D may be TRBD1 (6 bases). The V end lost 7 bases, the J end lost 2 bases, and 14 bases lay between the germline ends. The CDR3 runs to 14 residues. CDR1 and CDR2 (germline): MDHEN, SYDVKM. The CDR3 sequence: CASTVFGQNYGYTF. The CDR3, as DNA: TGTGCCAGCACCGTATTCGGACAGAACTATGGCTACACCTTC.

A single count supports this clone. V gene TRBV6-6 combines with J gene TRBJ2-6; TRBD2 might be the D (5 bases). In germline, CDR1 is MNHNY, CDR2 SVGAGI (reference sequence). The CDR3 sequence is 15 residues long. The ends were cut back, 0 bases at V and 8 bases at J, with 11 bases in the middle. CDR3 in amino acids: CASSYSGLSTNVLTF. The CDR3 bases are TGTGCCAGCAGTTACTCAGGACTCTCGACCAACGTCCTGACTTTC.

This clone has a single count. V gene TRBV11-2 combines with J gene TRBJ2-2; no clear D gene. The ends were cut back, 5 bases at V and 7 bases at J, with 17 bases in the middle. CDR1 is SGHAT, CDR2 FQNNGV, per germline. The CDR3 totals 15 residues. The CDR3 protein is CASSARSAWFGELFF. CDR3 coding DNA: TGTGCCAGCAGCGCTAGATCTGCGTGGTTCGGGGAGCTGTTTTTT.

The rearrangement links TRBV14 to TRBJ2-7, with 7 nucleotides matching TRBD1. The junction had 10 bases not matched to a gene; V was cut back by 1 base and J by 4 bases. The CDR3 has 16 residues. The germline CDR1 and CDR2 sequences are SGHDN and FVKESK. CDR3: CASSQADRASWYEQYF. In nucleotides, the CDR3 is TGTGCCAGCAGCCAAGCCGACAGGGCCTCCTGGTACGAGCAGTACTTC.

The chain links TRBV7-2 to TRBJ1-3, with 8 bases identical to TRBD1. CDR1 SGHTA and CDR2 FQGNSA come from the germline V gene. The V gene end was trimmed by 1 base and the J gene end by 2 bases; junction bases not matched to a gene: 4. This CDR3 spans 16 amino acids. The CDR3 spells CASSLGGQGPGNTIYF. The CDR3, as DNA: TGTGCCAGCAGCTTAGGCGGACAGGGTCCTGGAAACACCATATATTTT. The whole variable domain, filled in from reference TRBV7-2 and TRBJ1-3, reads GAGVSQSPSNKVTEKGKDVELRCDPISGHTALYWYRQSLGQGLEFLIYFQGNSAPDKSGLPSDRFSAERTGGSVSTLTIQRTQQEDSAVYLCASSLGGQGPGNTIYFGEGSWLTVV.

CDR3 loop: CASQLGLAGSYEQYF. Written as DNA, the CDR3 is TGTGCCAGCCAACTAGGGCTAGCGGGTTCCTACGAGCAGTACTTC. The chain couples TRBV11-2 to TRBJ2-7; 8 nucleotides align to TRBD2. This CDR3 has 15 residues. J lost 1 base, V lost 8 bases, and 10 bases had no gene match. Germline lookup yields CDR1 SGHAT and CDR2 FQNNGV.

The chain is built from TRBV5-1 and TRBJ1-3, with D possibly TRBD1 on 6 matching bases. Germline values: CDR1 SGHRS, CDR2 YFSETQ. V dropped 0 bases and J dropped 0 bases, with 10 bases sitting between them. This CDR3 is built from 16 residues. CDR3 DNA sequence: TGCGCCAGCAGCTTGGAGCAGACAGGCTCTGGAAACACCATATATTTT. This codes for CASSLEQTGSGNTIYF.

For the CDR3, the DNA is TGCGCCAGCAGCCGCGAGGAATCATTGGGGGAGCAGTACTTC. This encodes CASSREESLGEQYF. The genes are TRBV4-3 and TRBJ2-7; D unclear. V was clipped by 4 bases and J by 7 bases, with 17 bases between them. This CDR3 has 14 amino acids. The germline gives CDR1 LGHNA, CDR2 YSLEER.

The chain joins TRBV30 to TRBJ2-7; D gene uncertain. The V and J ends lost 5 bases and 1 base respectively, with 9 bases between them. CDR1 GTSNPN and CDR2 SVGIG come from the germline V gene (reference sequence). The CDR3 runs to 12 residues. The CDR3 region is CAWCPNSYEQYF. CDR3 coding DNA: TGTGCCTGGTGTCCAAATTCCTACGAGCAGTACTTC. The variable domain in full, completed from reference TRBV30 and TRBJ2-7, reads SQTIHQWPATLVQPVGSPLSLECTVEGTSNPNLYWYRQAAGRGLQLLFYSVGIGQISSEVPQNLSASRPQDRQFILSSKKLLLSDSGFYLCAWCPNSYEQYFGPGTRLTVT.

This clone was seen once. The chain links TRBV29-1 to TRBJ2-7; TRBD1 matches at 9 bases. Per the germline V gene, CDR1 is SQVTM and CDR2 is ANQGSEA. After removal of 7 bases from V and 3 bases from J, the junction contained 28 bases not matched to a gene. This CDR3 region has 20 residues. The CDR3 here is CSGEIKRRDRARVDRYEQYF. In nucleotides, the CDR3 is TGCAGCGGCGAAATCAAACGAAGGGACAGGGCCCGCGTCGACCGCTACGAGCAGTACTTC.

V is TRBV30 and J is TRBJ1-2; no clear D. V was cut by 0 bases and J by 6 bases, with 11 bases left in between. CDR1 and CDR2 (germline): GTSNPN, SVGIG (reference sequence). The CDR3 contains 13 residues. The CDR3 loop reads CAWSVRGENGYTF. The CDR3 DNA is TGTGCCTGGAGTGTACGGGGTGAGAATGGCTACACCTTC.

The rearrangement links TRBV30 to TRBJ2-1; TRBD2 agrees at 13 bases. V dropped 4 bases and J dropped 5; count of bases not matched to a gene: 20. This CDR3 has 20 residues. Germline V CDR1 and CDR2: GTSNPN, SVGIG (reference sequence). The CDR3 region is CAWNRIRTSGRLGGNNEQFF. The DNA of the CDR3 is TGTGCCTGGAACAGGATAAGGACTAGCGGGAGACTGGGGGGGAACAATGAGCAGTTCTTC. The variable domain in full, with the rest retrieved from reference TRBV30 and TRBJ2-1, is SQTIHQWPATLVQPVGSPLSLECTVEGTSNPNLYWYRQAAGRGLQLLFYSVGIGQISSEVPQNLSASRPQDRQFILSSKKLLLSDSGFYLCAWNRIRTSGRLGGNNEQFFGPGTRLTVL.

The J gene is TRBJ1-5, the V gene TRBV28, with 7 bases identical to TRBD1. V shed 3 bases, J shed 3 bases, and the junction held 5 bases outside the gene matches. This CDR3 comprises 15 residues. CDR1 and CDR2 (germline): MDHEN, SYDVKM. The CDR3 here is CASSFATGANQPQHF. As DNA, the CDR3 is TGTGCCAGCAGTTTTGCAACAGGGGCCAATCAGCCCCAGCATTTT.

With regard to this clone: Other DNA sequences in this specimen translate into the identical CDR3. The V gene is TRBV6-1, the J gene TRBJ2-3; D unclear. V lost 3 bases and J lost 5, with 3 bases in between. This CDR3 contains 11 residues. Germline CDR1 reads MNHNS; CDR2 reads SASEGT. The chain's CDR3 is CASSEVDTQYF. The CDR3 bases are TGTGCCAGCAGTGAGGTAGATACGCAGTATTTT.

A remark on this clone: In the same sample, other DNA sequences code for this CDR3. This sequence joins TRBV28 and TRBJ1-6; 9 bases fit TRBD1. Germline-derived CDR1 and CDR2 are MDHEN and SYDVKM. The ends lost 6 bases at V and 7 bases at J; junction bases unmatched: 4. CDR3 length: 14 residues. CDR3 sequence: CASSPGQGNSPLHF. The CDR3 DNA reads TGTGCCAGCAGCCCGGGACAGGGAAATTCACCCCTCCACTTT.

The chain carries TRBV30 and TRBJ2-7; TRBD1 is a possible D gene (5 bases). V was shortened by 5 bases and J by 6 bases, with 14 bases between the two germline ends. The germline CDR1 and CDR2 sequences are GTSNPN and SVGIG (reference sequence). The CDR3 loop spans 12 amino acids. Written as DNA, the CDR3 is TGTGCCTGGGGGGCGGTGTTCTCCGAGCAGTACTTC. It codes for CAWGAVFSEQYF.

The rearrangement uses TRBV6-5 and TRBJ2-7; no clear D gene. The CDR3 is made up of 15 amino acids. The germline V and J ends were trimmed by 2 bases and 6 bases, with 17 bases remaining between them. The germline gives CDR1 MNHEY, CDR2 SVGAGI. The CDR3 reads CASSYGPRKMVEQYF. CDR3 coding DNA: TGTGCCAGCAGTTACGGGCCCCGGAAAATGGTCGAGCAGTACTTC.